This T cell receptor (beta chain) originates from a study of monozygotic twins with inflammatory bowel disease. From its re-call of the 5' RACE reads, TCRdb lists each CDR3 protein once, without DNA. In total, the table holds some 440,000 distinct CDR3 sequences. The V gene's germline CDR1 is SGDLS and CDR2 YYNGEE. The CDR3 totals 14 residues. The J gene is TRBJ2-4, the V gene TRBV9. Material: blood. This clonotype originated in a human donor with ulcerative colitis or Crohn's disease, or a healthy co-twin of an affected twin (not recorded which). The CDR3: CASSVGLAKNIQYF.